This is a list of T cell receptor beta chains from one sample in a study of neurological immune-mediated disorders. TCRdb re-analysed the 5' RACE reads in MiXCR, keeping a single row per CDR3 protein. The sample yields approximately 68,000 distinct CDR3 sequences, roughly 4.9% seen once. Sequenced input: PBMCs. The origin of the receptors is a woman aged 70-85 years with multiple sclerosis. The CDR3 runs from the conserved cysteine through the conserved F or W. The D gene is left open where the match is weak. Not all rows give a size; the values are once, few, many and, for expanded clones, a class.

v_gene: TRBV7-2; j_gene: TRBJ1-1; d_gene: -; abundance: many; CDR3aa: CASSGGRVVRNTEAFF; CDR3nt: TGTGCCAGCAGCGGCGGTAGGGTTGTAAGGAACACTGAAGCTTTCTTT
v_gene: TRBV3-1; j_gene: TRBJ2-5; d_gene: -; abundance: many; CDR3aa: CASSLRRSRGETQYF; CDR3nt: TGTGCCAGCAGCCTCAGACGGAGCCGGGGAGAGACCCAGTACTTC
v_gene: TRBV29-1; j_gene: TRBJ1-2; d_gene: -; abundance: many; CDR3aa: CSVSQQMNYGYTF; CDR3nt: TGCAGCGTATCCCAACAGATGAACTATGGCTACACCTTC
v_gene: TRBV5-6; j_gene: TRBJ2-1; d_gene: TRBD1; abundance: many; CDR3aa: CASRGLNRGQGQFF; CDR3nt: TGTGCCAGCAGAGGCCTTAACAGGGGCCAAGGGCAGTTCTTC
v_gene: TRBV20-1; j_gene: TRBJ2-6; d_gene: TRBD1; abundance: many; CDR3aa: CSATGGGTVRSGANVLTF; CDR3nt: TGCAGTGCTACAGGGGGTGGGACGGTTCGTTCCGGGGCCAACGTCCTGACTTTC
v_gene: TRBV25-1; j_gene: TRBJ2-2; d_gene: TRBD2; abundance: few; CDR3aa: CASSDRGVAGAGELFF; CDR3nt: TGTGCCAGCAGTGACCGAGGGGTAGCGGGAGCCGGGGAGCTGTTTTTT
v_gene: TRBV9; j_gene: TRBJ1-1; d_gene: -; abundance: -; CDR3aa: CASSVDPKILKTEAFF; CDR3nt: TGTGCCAGCAGCGTAGATCCCAAGATACTTAAAACTGAAGCTTTCTTT
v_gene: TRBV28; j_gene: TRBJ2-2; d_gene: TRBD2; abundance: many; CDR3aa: CASSLGLAGGTGELFF; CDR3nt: TGTGCCAGCAGTCTGGGACTAGCGGGAGGAACCGGGGAGCTGTTTTTT
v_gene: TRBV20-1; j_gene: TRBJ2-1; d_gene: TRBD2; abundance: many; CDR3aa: CSALDGTSGRGDEQFF; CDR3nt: TGCAGTGCCCTCGACGGGACTAGCGGGCGAGGAGATGAGCAGTTCTTC
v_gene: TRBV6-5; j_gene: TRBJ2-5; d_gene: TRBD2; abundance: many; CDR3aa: CASSYSSGSQETQYF; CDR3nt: TGTGCCAGCAGTTACTCGAGCGGGAGCCAAGAGACCCAGTACTTC
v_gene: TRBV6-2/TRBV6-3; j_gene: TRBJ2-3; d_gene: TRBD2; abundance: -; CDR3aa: CASRGSGGYTQYF; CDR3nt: TGTGCCAGCAGAGGTAGCGGGGGCTATACGCAGTATTTT
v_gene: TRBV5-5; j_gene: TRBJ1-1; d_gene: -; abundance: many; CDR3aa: CASSLLSKNEAFF; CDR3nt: TGTGCCAGCAGCTTGCTAAGCAAGAACGAAGCTTTCTTT
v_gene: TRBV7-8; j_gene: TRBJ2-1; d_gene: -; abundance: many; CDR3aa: CASSPPGGNNEQFF; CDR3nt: TGTGCCAGCAGCCCCCCCGGAGGGAACAATGAGCAGTTCTTC
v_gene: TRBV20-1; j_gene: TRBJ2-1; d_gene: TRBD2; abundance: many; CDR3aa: CSAREAGVGYNEQFF; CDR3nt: TGCAGTGCTAGAGAGGCGGGAGTGGGGTACAATGAGCAGTTCTTC
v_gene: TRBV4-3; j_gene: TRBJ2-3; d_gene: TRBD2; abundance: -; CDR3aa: CASSQKGVAGEGDTQYF; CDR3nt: TGCGCCAGCAGCCAAAAGGGAGTAGCGGGAGAGGGAGATACGCAGTATTTT
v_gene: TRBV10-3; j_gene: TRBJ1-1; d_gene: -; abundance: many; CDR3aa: CAISVLENTEAFF; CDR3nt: TGTGCCATCAGTGTGTTGGAAAACACTGAAGCTTTCTTT
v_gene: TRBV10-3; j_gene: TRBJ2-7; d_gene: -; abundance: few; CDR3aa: CAISEQAGLYEQYF; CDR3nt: TGTGCCATCAGTGAACAAGCGGGCCTCTACGAGCAGTACTTC
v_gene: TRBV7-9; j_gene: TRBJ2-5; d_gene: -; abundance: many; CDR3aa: CASSLASDQETQYF; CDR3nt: TGTGCCAGCAGCTTAGCGTCGGACCAAGAGACCCAGTACTTC
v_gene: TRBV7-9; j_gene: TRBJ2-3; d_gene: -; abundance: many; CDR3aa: CASSLRSWSSTDTQYF; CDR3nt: TGTGCCAGCAGCTTAAGGTCCTGGAGTAGCACAGATACGCAGTATTTT
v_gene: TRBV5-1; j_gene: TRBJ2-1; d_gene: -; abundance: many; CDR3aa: CASSLWSAASEQFF; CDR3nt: TGCGCCAGCAGCTTATGGAGCGCCGCCAGTGAGCAGTTCTTC
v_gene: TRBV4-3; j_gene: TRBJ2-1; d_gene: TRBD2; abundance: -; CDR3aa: CASSPGLVIRNEQFF; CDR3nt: TGCGCCAGCAGCCCTGGACTAGTAATCCGAAATGAGCAGTTCTTC
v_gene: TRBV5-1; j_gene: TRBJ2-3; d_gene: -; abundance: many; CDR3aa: CASSLDYPYTDTQYF; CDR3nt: TGCGCCAGCAGCTTGGACTATCCGTACACAGATACGCAGTATTTT
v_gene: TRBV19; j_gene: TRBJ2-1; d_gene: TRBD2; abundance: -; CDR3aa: CASRLALGYNEQFF; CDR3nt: TGTGCCAGTAGACTAGCGCTGGGGTACAATGAGCAGTTCTTC
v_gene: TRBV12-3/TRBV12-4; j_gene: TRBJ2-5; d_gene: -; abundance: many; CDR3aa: CASSWGETQYF; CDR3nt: TGTGCCAGCAGTTGGGGAGAGACCCAGTACTTC
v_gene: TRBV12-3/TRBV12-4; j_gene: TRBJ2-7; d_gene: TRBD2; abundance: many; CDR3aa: CASSGTSGSYEQYF; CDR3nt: TGTGCCAGCAGTGGGACTAGCGGGAGCTACGAGCAGTACTTC
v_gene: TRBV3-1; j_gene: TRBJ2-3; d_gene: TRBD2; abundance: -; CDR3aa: CASSQDGSGSSGDTQYF; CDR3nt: TGTGCCAGCAGCCAAGATGGAAGCGGGAGCTCAGGAGATACGCAGTATTTT
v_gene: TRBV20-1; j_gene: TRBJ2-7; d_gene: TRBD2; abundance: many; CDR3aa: CSAKLAGVYEQYF; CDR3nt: TGCAGTGCTAAACTAGCGGGAGTCTACGAGCAGTACTTC